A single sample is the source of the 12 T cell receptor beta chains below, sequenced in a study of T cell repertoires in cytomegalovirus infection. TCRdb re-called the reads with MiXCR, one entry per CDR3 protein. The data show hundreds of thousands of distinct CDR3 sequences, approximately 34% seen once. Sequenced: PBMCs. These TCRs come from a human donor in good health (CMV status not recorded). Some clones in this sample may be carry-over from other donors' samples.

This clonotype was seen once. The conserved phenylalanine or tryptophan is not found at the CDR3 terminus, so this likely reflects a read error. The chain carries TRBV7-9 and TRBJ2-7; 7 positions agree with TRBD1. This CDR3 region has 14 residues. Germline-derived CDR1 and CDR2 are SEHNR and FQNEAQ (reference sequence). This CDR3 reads CASSPTGTAYEQYL. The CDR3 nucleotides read TGCGCCAGCAGCCCAACCGGGACAGCCTACGAGCAGTACTTA.

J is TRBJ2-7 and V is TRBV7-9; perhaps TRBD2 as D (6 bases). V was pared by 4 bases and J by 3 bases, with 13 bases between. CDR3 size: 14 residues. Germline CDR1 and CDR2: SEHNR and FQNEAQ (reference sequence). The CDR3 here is CASSSWGVHYEQYF. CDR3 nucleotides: TGTGCCAGCAGCTCATGGGGGGTCCACTACGAGCAGTACTTC.

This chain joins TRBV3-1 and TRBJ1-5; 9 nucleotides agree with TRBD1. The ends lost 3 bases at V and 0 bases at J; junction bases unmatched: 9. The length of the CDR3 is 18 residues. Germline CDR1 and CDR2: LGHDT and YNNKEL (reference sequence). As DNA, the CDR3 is TGTGCCAGCAGCCAGTCGGGACAGGGTACTTATAGCAATCAGCCCCAGCATTTT. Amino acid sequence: CASSQSGQGTYSNQPQHF.

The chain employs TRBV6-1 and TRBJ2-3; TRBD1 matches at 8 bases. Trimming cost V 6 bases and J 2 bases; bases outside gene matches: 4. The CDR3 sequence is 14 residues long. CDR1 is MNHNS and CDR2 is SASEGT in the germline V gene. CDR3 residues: CASSGTGVTDTQYF. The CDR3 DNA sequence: TGTGCCAGCAGCGGGACAGGAGTCACAGATACGCAGTATTTT.

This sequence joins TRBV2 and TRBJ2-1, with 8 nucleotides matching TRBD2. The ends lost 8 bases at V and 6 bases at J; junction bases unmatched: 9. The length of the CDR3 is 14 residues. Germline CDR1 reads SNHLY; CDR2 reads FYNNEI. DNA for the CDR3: TGTGCCAGCCGGGTGGCTAGCGGGCTCAATGAGCAGTTCTTC. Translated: CASRVASGLNEQFF.

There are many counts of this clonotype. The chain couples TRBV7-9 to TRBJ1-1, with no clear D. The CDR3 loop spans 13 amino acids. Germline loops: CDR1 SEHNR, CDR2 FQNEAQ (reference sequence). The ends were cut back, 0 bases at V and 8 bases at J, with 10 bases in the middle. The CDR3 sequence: CASSLAAIKEAFF. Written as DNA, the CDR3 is TGTGCCAGCAGCTTAGCCGCCATAAAGGAAGCTTTCTTT.

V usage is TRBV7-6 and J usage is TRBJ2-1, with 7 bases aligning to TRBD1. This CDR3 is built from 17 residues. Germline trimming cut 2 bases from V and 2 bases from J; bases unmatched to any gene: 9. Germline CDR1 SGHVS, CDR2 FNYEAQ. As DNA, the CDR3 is TGTGCCAGCAGCTTAAGGAGCAGGGGGTCCGCCTACAATGAGCAGTTCTTC. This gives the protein CASSLRSRGSAYNEQFF.

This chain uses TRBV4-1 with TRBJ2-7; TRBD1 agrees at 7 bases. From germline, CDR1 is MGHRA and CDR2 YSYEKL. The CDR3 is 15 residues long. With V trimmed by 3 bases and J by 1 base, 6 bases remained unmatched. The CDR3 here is CASSQKGTESYEQYF. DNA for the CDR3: TGCGCCAGCAGCCAGAAGGGGACAGAATCCTACGAGCAGTACTTC.

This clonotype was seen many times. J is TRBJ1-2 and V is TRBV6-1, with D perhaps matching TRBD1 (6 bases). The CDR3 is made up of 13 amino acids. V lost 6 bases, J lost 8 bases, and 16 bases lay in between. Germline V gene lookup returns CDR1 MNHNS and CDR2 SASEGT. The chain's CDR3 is CASRSLQGRGYTF. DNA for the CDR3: TGTGCCAGCAGATCATTACAGGGCCGCGGCTACACCTTC.

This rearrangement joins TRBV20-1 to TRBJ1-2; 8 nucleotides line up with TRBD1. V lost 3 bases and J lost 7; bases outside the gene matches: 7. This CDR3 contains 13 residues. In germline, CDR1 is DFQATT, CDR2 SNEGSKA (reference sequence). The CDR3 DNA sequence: TGCAGTGCTAGGCCCCAGGGGGCGGGTGGCTACACCTTC. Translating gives CSARPQGAGGYTF.

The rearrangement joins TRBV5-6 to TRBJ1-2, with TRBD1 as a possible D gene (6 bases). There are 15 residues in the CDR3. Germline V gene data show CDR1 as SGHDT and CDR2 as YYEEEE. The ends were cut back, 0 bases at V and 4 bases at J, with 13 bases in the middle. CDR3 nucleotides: TGTGCCAGCAGCTTGGGGACAGTGGGCGGCTATGGCTACACCTTC. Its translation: CASSLGTVGGYGYTF. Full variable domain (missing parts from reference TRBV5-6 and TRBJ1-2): DAGVTQSPTHLIKTRGQQVTLRCSPKSGHDTVSWYQQALGQGPQFIFQYYEEEERQRGNFPDRFSGHQFPNYSSELNVNALLLGDSALYLCASSLGTVGGYGYTFGSGTRLTVV.

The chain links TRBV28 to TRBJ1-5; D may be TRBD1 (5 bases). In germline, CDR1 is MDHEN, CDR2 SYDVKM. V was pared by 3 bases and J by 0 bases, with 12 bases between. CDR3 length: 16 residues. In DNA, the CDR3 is TGTGCCAGCAGTTTTGGGACGGGATATAGCAATCAGCCCCAGCATTTT. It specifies CASSFGTGYSNQPQHF.